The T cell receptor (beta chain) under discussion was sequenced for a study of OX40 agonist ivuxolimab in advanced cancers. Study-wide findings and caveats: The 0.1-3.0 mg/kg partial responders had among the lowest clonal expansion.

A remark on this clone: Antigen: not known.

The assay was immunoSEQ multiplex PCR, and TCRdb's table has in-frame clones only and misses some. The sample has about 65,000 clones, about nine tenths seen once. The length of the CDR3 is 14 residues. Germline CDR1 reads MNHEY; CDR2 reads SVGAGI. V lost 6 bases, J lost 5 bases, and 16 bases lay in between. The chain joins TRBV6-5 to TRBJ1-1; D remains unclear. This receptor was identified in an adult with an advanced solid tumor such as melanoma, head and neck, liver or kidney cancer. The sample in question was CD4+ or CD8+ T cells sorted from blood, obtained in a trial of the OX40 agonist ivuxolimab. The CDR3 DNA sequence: TGTGCCAGCAGCCAAGGCGCTGGAGAGACTGAAGCTTTCTTT. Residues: CASSQGAGETEAFF.